The next 30 T cell receptor beta chains were all read from a single sample in a study of cytomegalovirus exposure and HLA in healthy donors. The PCR used 60 Vbeta and 13 Jbeta primers. The data were produced by immunoSEQ multiplex PCR, yet TCRdb's version contains in-frame clones alone and is incomplete. The sample lists about 250,000 clones, roughly 91% seen once, with roughly 1.5% in the top ten. Sequenced sample: PBMCs. The origin of the receptors is a girl aged 2 to 10 in good health and CMV-seronegative.

About this clone itself: Other DNA sequences of this sample code for an identical CDR3. The gene calls are TRBV6-6 and TRBJ1-1, with a weak D call TRBD1 (6 bases). Germline CDR1 and CDR2: MNHNY and SVGAGI (reference sequence). V dropped 0 bases and J dropped 1 base, with 6 bases sitting between them. There are 14 residues in the CDR3. The CDR3 is CASSYSTGNTEAFF. The CDR3 DNA follows: TGTGCCAGCAGTTACTCGACAGGGAACACTGAAGCTTTCTTT.

This clone was seen only a few times. This chain links TRBV7-2 with TRBJ2-1, with 9 bases identical to TRBD1. Germline V gives CDR1 SGHTA, CDR2 FQGNSA. The CDR3 loop spans 14 amino acids. Unmatched junction bases numbered 6, after V lost 5 bases and J lost 7 bases. DNA of the CDR3: TGTGCCAGCAGCCGGGGACAGGGAGAGAATGAGCAGTTCTTC. This translates into CASSRGQGENEQFF.

The V call is TRBV6-5, the J call TRBJ2-7; the D gene is possibly TRBD1 (5 bases). Germline V gene sequence: CDR1 MNHEY, CDR2 SVGAGI. The CDR3 has 13 residues. V lost 5 bases, J lost 4 bases, and 12 bases lay in between. The CDR3 protein is CASSELGPYEQYF. The CDR3 DNA reads as TGTGCCAGCAGTGAACTGGGGCCGTACGAGCAGTACTTC.

The chain is built from TRBV7-9 and TRBJ2-5; maybe TRBD2 (6 bases). V was cut by 4 bases and J by 1 base, with 7 bases left in between. The CDR3 has 13 residues. Germline loops: CDR1 SEHNR, CDR2 FQNEAQ (reference sequence). CDR3 protein: CASSWGVQETQYF. The DNA of the CDR3 is TGTGCCAGCAGCTGGGGGGTCCAAGAGACCCAGTACTTC.

Comment on this clone: A junction end diverges from the germline sequence, so it may reflect a read error. The genes are TRBV7-9 and TRBJ2-6, with a tentative D call TRBD1 (6 bases). CDR3 size: 19 residues. CDR1 is SEHNR and CDR2 is FQNEAQ in the germline V gene (reference sequence). The CDR3, as DNA: TGTTCCAGCAGCAGACGTATAAGAACAGGGTCCTCTGGGGCCAACGTCCTGACTTTC. The encoded protein is CSSSRRIRTGSSGANVLTF.

A word on this clone: At one boundary the junction diverges from the germline segment, which might be a read error. The rearrangement links TRBV7-9 to TRBJ2-1; D gene uncertain. Germline V gene data show CDR1 as SEHNR and CDR2 as FQNEAQ (reference sequence). The CDR3 contains 12 residues. This CDR3 reads CSSSSFDNEQFF. DNA for the CDR3: TGTTCCAGCAGCTCCTTTGACAATGAGCAGTTCTTC.

In its sample, this clone was seen once. V is TRBV12-5 and J is TRBJ2-7; TRBD1 matches at 12 bases. V dropped 9 bases and J dropped 2; count of bases not matched to a gene: 5. Germline loops: CDR1 LGHNT, CDR2 FRNRAP. The CDR3 totals 14 residues. The CDR3 is CASRGQGAAYEQYF. The CDR3 bases are TGTGCTAGCAGGGGACAGGGGGCCGCCTACGAGCAGTACTTC. Supplemented by reference TRBV12-5 and TRBJ2-7, the full variable domain reads DARVTQTPRHKVTEMGQEVTMRCQPILGHNTVFWYRQTMMQGLELLAYFRNRAPLDDSGMPKDRFSAEMPDATLATLKIQPSEPRDSAVYFCASRGQGAAYEQYFGPGTRLTVT.

The CDR3 spells CASSRSRGNEQFF. The CDR3 coding sequence is TGCGCCAGCAGCCGAAGCAGGGGCAATGAGCAGTTCTTC. The V and J genes are TRBV4-1 and TRBJ2-1, with D possibly matching TRBD1 (6 bases). The ends were cut back, 4 bases at V and 6 bases at J, with 10 bases in the middle. The CDR3 contains 13 residues. CDR1 is MGHRA and CDR2 is YSYEKL in the germline V gene.

The rearrangement joins TRBV10-2 to TRBJ2-1, with 10 bases aligning to TRBD2. Trimming at V came to 2 bases and at J to 0 bases, leaving 7 bases not matched to a gene. The germline CDR1 and CDR2 sequences are WSHSY and SAAADI. CDR3 length: 18 amino acids. This CDR3 reads CASSEPSGSGSSYNEQFF. CDR3 nucleotides: TGCGCCAGCAGTGAGCCTAGCGGGAGCGGGAGCTCCTACAATGAGCAGTTCTTC.

The chain combines TRBV11-2 with TRBJ1-2, with TRBD1 as a possible D gene (5 bases). Germline CDR1 is SGHAT and CDR2 is FQNNGV. The CDR3 has 14 residues. V was pared by 0 bases and J by 4 bases, with 9 bases between. CDR3 bases: TGTGCCAGCAGCTTAGAAGGGGTCCCCTATGGCTACACCTTC. Residues: CASSLEGVPYGYTF. Full variable domain (rest looked up from reference TRBV11-2 and TRBJ1-2): EAGVAQSPRYKIIEKRQSVAFWCNPISGHATLYWYQQILGQGPKLLIQFQNNGVVDDSQLPKDRFSAERLKGVDSTLKIQPAKLEDSAVYLCASSLEGVPYGYTFGSGTRLTVV.

The chain combines TRBV30 with TRBJ1-2; D is perhaps TRBD1 (6 bases). The CDR3 extends over 13 amino acids. Germline V gene lookup returns CDR1 GTSNPN and CDR2 SVGIG (reference sequence). Trimming removed 0 bases from V and 4 bases from J, with 9 bases in between. The CDR3 is CAWSVARGYGYTF. The CDR3 DNA follows: TGTGCCTGGAGTGTCGCCAGGGGCTATGGCTACACCTTC. Complete variable domain (other parts from reference TRBV30 and TRBJ1-2): SQTIHQWPATLVQPVGSPLSLECTVEGTSNPNLYWYRQAAGRGLQLLFYSVGIGQISSEVPQNLSASRPQDRQFILSSKKLLLSDSGFYLCAWSVARGYGYTFGSGTRLTVV.

This chain uses TRBV9 with TRBJ1-5; D ambiguous. The V gene lost 0 bases and the J gene lost 2 bases, with 9 bases spanning the gap. The CDR3 runs to 15 residues. The germline CDR1 and CDR2 sequences are SGDLS and YYNGEE. The CDR3 nucleotides are TGTGCCAGCAGCGTAGCCGGTGATGGCAATCAGCCCCAGCATTTT. As protein: CASSVAGDGNQPQHF.

Worth noting for this clone: One junction end disagrees with the germline gene, perhaps due to a read error. The chain employs TRBV2 and TRBJ2-5, with 8 positions matching TRBD1. CDR3 size: 14 residues. Germline loops: CDR1 SNHLY, CDR2 FYNNEI. The CDR3 nucleotides read TGTGCCAGCAGTGAACGGACAGGGAAAGAGGCCCAGTACTTC. Protein: CASSERTGKEAQYF.

The chain carries TRBV7-9 and TRBJ1-6; D remains unclear. V lost 0 bases and J lost 7, with 10 bases in between. The germline gives CDR1 SEHNR, CDR2 FQNEAQ (reference sequence). There are 15 residues in the CDR3. The CDR3 is CASSLAGQTNSPLHF. CDR3 DNA: TGTGCCAGCAGCTTAGCTGGGCAGACGAATTCACCCCTCCACTTT.

V is TRBV7-2 and J is TRBJ2-7, with a tentative D call TRBD1 (5 bases). V lost 1 base and J 2 bases, leaving 12 bases between the germline ends. The CDR3 contains 15 residues. Per the germline V gene, CDR1 is SGHTA and CDR2 is FQGNSA. The CDR3 is CASSLVGALTYEQYF. CDR3 bases: TGTGCCAGCAGCTTAGTAGGGGCCCTTACCTACGAGCAGTACTTC.

The rearrangement joins TRBV29-1 to TRBJ1-5; TRBD1 agrees at 8 bases. The CDR3 totals 14 residues. CDR1 is SQVTM and CDR2 is ANQGSEA in the germline V gene. Trimming at V came to 6 bases and at J to 2 bases, leaving 6 bases not matched to a gene. Here the CDR3 DNA reads TGCAGCGTGATGGACAGGGTGGGCAATCAGCCCCAGCATTTT. It yields the protein CSVMDRVGNQPQHF.

The rearrangement joins TRBV15 to TRBJ1-5, with TRBD1 as a possible D gene (6 bases). Trimming stripped 2 bases from V and 1 base from J, with 9 bases between. CDR1 is LNHNV and CDR2 is YYDKDF in the germline V gene (reference sequence). CDR3 length equals 15 residues. The CDR3 protein is CATSRHTGSNQPQHF. CDR3 bases: TGTGCCACCAGCAGACACACAGGGAGCAATCAGCCCCAGCATTTT. The variable domain in full, with the rest retrieved from reference TRBV15 and TRBJ1-5, is DAMVIQNPRYQVTQFGKPVTLSCSQTLNHNVMYWYQQKSSQAPKLLFHYYDKDFNNEADTPDNFQSRRPNTSFCFLDIRSPGLGDTAMYLCATSRHTGSNQPQHFGDGTRLSIL.

This chain links TRBV15 with TRBJ2-5, with 11 bases lining up with TRBD2. CDR3 length: 16 amino acids. Germline V gene sequence: CDR1 LNHNV, CDR2 YYDKDF (reference sequence). J gave up 5 bases and V 0 bases, and 5 bases lay outside the gene matches. CDR3: CATSRDRLAGMETQYF. The DNA of the CDR3 is TGTGCCACCAGCAGAGATAGACTAGCGGGAATGGAGACCCAGTACTTC.

V usage is TRBV19 and J usage is TRBJ2-1, with TRBD2 matching 13 bases. The CDR3 has 18 amino acids. V gave up 4 bases and J gave up 2 bases; unmatched junction bases: 8. Germline V gene lookup returns CDR1 LNHDA and CDR2 SQIVND (reference sequence). This chain's CDR3 is CASSTFPGLAGTYNEQFF. CDR3 bases: TGTGCCAGTAGTACGTTCCCGGGACTAGCGGGGACCTACAATGAGCAGTTCTTC.

The chain carries TRBV19 and TRBJ1-1; no clear D gene. Per germline, CDR1 LNHDA and CDR2 SQIVND (reference sequence). With 3 bases removed from V and 2 bases from J, the gap between germline ends came to 10 bases. This CDR3 has 14 residues. The CDR3 loop is CASSISQLNTEAFF. For the CDR3, the DNA is TGTGCCAGTAGTATTTCACAGCTCAACACTGAAGCTTTCTTT.

The CDR3 loop is CASSDLGQNEQFF. CDR3 sequence (DNA): TGTGCCAGCAGCGACCTAGGACAGAATGAGCAGTTCTTC. The chain combines TRBV7-3 with TRBJ2-1, with a tentative D call TRBD1 (6 bases). V was cut by 5 bases and J by 7 bases, with 12 bases left in between. Germline V gene lookup returns CDR1 SGHTA and CDR2 FQGTGA. CDR3 length equals 13 residues.

The chain links TRBV9 to TRBJ2-2, with 11 bases that match TRBD2. CDR1 is SGDLS and CDR2 is YYNGEE in the germline V gene. This CDR3 contains 16 residues. Unmatched junction bases numbered 9, after V lost 4 bases and J lost 7 bases. The CDR3 sequence: CASSPGGLAVGGELFF. CDR3 coding DNA: TGTGCCAGCAGCCCAGGGGGACTAGCGGTCGGCGGGGAGCTGTTTTTT.

The chain recombines TRBV10-1 with TRBJ2-3; 15 bases are a match to TRBD2. Germline loops: CDR1 WNHNN, CDR2 SYGVQD (reference sequence). The V segment lost 8 bases and the J segment 13 bases; nucleotides outside the gene matches: 4. This CDR3 contains 12 residues. CDR3 sequence (DNA): TGCGCCAGCGTCGGGACTAGCGGGGGGAAGTATTTT. Protein product: CASVGTSGGKYF.

The gene calls are TRBV27 and TRBJ2-7; D perhaps matches TRBD1 (7 bases). In germline, CDR1 is MNHEY, CDR2 SMNVEV (reference sequence). Trimming left V 5 bases short and J 5 bases short, with 19 bases between. The CDR3 is made up of 15 amino acids. The CDR3 sequence is CASSPWDSRGNEQYF. CDR3 sequence (DNA): TGTGCCAGCAGTCCCTGGGACAGCCGGGGGAACGAGCAGTACTTC.

The chain couples TRBV19 to TRBJ1-6; D is unresolved. From germline, CDR1 is LNHDA and CDR2 SQIVND (reference sequence). There are 12 residues in the CDR3. With 3 bases removed from V and 6 bases from J, the gap between germline ends came to 3 bases. CDR3 amino acids: CASSIGNSPLHF. In DNA form, the CDR3 reads TGTGCCAGTAGTATCGGTAATTCACCCCTCCACTTT.

V and J are TRBV14 and TRBJ1-2; no definite D call. The CDR3 totals 17 residues. Germline assignment: CDR1 SGHDN and CDR2 FVKESK. Trimming removed 0 bases at V and 9 bases at J, with 23 bases between. The CDR3, as DNA: TGTGCCAGCAGCCAAGATTTCGACGAGAGGGCCCTAAATCGCTACACCTTC. It codes for CASSQDFDERALNRYTF.

The chain is built from TRBV5-4 and TRBJ1-1; 7 bases match TRBD1. The CDR3 is made up of 14 amino acids. J was trimmed by 0 bases and V by 3 bases; bases with no gene match: 2. Germline loops: CDR1 SGHNT, CDR2 YYREEE (reference sequence). The CDR3 bases are TGTGCCAGCAGCTCGGACAGGATGAACACTGAAGCTTTCTTT. This encodes CASSSDRMNTEAFF.

The genes are TRBV29-1 and TRBJ2-7; D gene ambiguous. Germline V gene data show CDR1 as SQVTM and CDR2 as ANQGSEA. The CDR3 spans 12 residues. Trimming removed 7 bases from V and 2 bases from J, with 12 bases in between. CDR3 sequence reads: CSALSPTYEQYF. The CDR3 DNA is TGCAGCGCCCTATCCCCCACCTACGAGCAGTACTTC.

J is TRBJ2-1 and V is TRBV6-1; TRBD2 aligns across 10 bases. Germline CDR1 MNHNS, CDR2 SASEGT. The CDR3 spans 14 residues. V gave up 10 bases and J gave up 7 bases; unmatched junction bases: 10. The CDR3, as DNA: TGTGCCACGTCGCCGGGACTAGCGTATAATGAGCAGTTCTTC. It specifies CATSPGLAYNEQFF.

Of note for this clone: One end of the junction does not line up with germline, which may come from a read error. The chain links TRBV5-4 to TRBJ1-2, with D possibly TRBD1 on 6 matching bases. The CDR3 has 15 amino acids. Germline CDR1 and CDR2: SGHNT and YYREEE (reference sequence). CDR3 nucleotides: TGTACCAGCAGCTTGGCCGCCGGGGGGGCCAATGGCTACACCTTC. It codes for CTSSLAAGGANGYTF.